Listed below are T cell receptor beta chains from one sample, sequenced in a study of blood T cell repertoires in COVID-19. Data came from immunoSEQ multiplex PCR; TCRdb stores just in-frame clones and leaves some out. The data contain about 330,000 clones, about 90% of them singletons. Sequences were obtained from PBMCs or T cells enriched from blood (not recorded which). The receptors here all came from a woman aged 25 to 39 who had recovered from COVID-19. The CDR3 runs from the conserved cysteine through the conserved F or W. A D gene is named only where the DNA matches it firmly. Clone sizes are given selectively: once, few, many, or a class where the clone is expanded.

V gene: TRBV6-1; clone size: .; D gene: TRBD2; J gene: TRBJ2-3; CDR3 DNA: TGTGCCAGCAGTGATGATGGGACTAGCGGGGACGAGAATACGCAGTATTTT; CDR3 protein: CASSDDGTSGDENTQYF
V gene: TRBV19; clone size: .; D gene: .; J gene: TRBJ1-2; CDR3 DNA: TGTGCCAGTAGCGAAGGGGCAGAAGCTAACTATGGCTACACCTTC; CDR3 protein: CASSEGAEANYGYTF
V gene: TRBV28; clone size: once; D gene: TRBD1; J gene: TRBJ1-4; CDR3 DNA: TGTGCCAGCAGTTTTCTTAGGACAGGAGTCGAAAAACTGTTTTTT; CDR3 protein: CASSFLRTGVEKLFF
V gene: TRBV18; clone size: once; D gene: TRBD1; J gene: TRBJ2-7; CDR3 DNA: TGTGCCAGCTCACCCCCGGGACAGGGCTCCTACGAGCAGTACTTC; CDR3 protein: CASSPPGQGSYEQYF
V gene: TRBV11-2; clone size: few; D gene: TRBD1; J gene: TRBJ2-2; CDR3 DNA: TGTGCCAGCAGACAAACCGGGACAGGGAACACCGGGGAGCTGTTTTTT; CDR3 protein: CASRQTGTGNTGELFF
V gene: TRBV28; clone size: .; D gene: .; J gene: TRBJ1-1; CDR3 DNA: TGTGCCAGCAGTTTGGTAGGGGCAGCTAACACTGAAGCTTTCTTT; CDR3 protein: CASSLVGAANTEAFF
V gene: TRBV5-1; clone size: .; D gene: TRBD2; J gene: TRBJ2-3; CDR3 DNA: TGCGCCAGCAGCTTGGACCCTAGCGGGGGAGGCACAGATACGCAGTATTTT; CDR3 protein: CASSLDPSGGGTDTQYF
V gene: TRBV10-1; clone size: .; D gene: .; J gene: TRBJ2-7; CDR3 DNA: TGCGCCAGCAGCTTAAGGATTGGGGCTATCGAGCAGTACTTC; CDR3 protein: CASSLRIGAIEQYF
V gene: TRBV18; clone size: few; D gene: TRBD2; J gene: TRBJ2-5; CDR3 DNA: TGTGCCAGCTCACCTGGCCCCGGGACTAGGATCCGGGAGACCCAGTACTTC; CDR3 protein: CASSPGPGTRIRETQYF
V gene: TRBV4-1; clone size: .; D gene: .; J gene: TRBJ1-4; CDR3 DNA: TGCGCCAGCAGTCCGTTAGCAACTAATGAAAAACTGTTTTTT; CDR3 protein: CASSPLATNEKLFF
V gene: TRBV30; clone size: .; D gene: .; J gene: TRBJ1-2; CDR3 DNA: TGTGCCTGGAGCAGCTTGAGGGCAGGGAGGGATGGCTACACCTTC; CDR3 protein: CAWSSLRAGRDGYTF
V gene: TRBV5-1; clone size: few; D gene: TRBD1; J gene: TRBJ1-4; CDR3 DNA: TGCGCCAGCAGCTTGGCCGGGGACAGGGGCCAGAAACTGTTTTTT; CDR3 protein: CASSLAGDRGQKLFF
V gene: TRBV5-1; clone size: .; D gene: .; J gene: TRBJ2-2; CDR3 DNA: TGCGCCAGCAGCTTCGGGACCGGGGAGCTGTTTTTT; CDR3 protein: CASSFGTGELFF
V gene: TRBV5-1; clone size: .; D gene: TRBD2; J gene: TRBJ2-5; CDR3 DNA: TGCGCCAGCAGCAGAAGCGGGGGGACTTTTTGGGAGACCCAGTACTTC; CDR3 protein: CASSRSGGTFWETQYF
V gene: TRBV19; clone size: .; D gene: TRBD1; J gene: TRBJ2-2; CDR3 DNA: TGTGCCAGTATGACGACAGGGGGCTACGGGCCCGGGGAGCTGTTTTTT; CDR3 protein: CASMTTGGYGPGELFF
V gene: TRBV7-6; clone size: .; D gene: .; J gene: TRBJ2-1; CDR3 DNA: TGTGCCAGCAGCTTACCTTATGGTAGCGGATACAATGAGCAGTTCTTC; CDR3 protein: CASSLPYGSGYNEQFF
V gene: TRBV10-3; clone size: .; D gene: .; J gene: TRBJ1-2; CDR3 DNA: TGTGCCATCAGTGACGTGGGGGCAGTCTATGGCTACACCTTC; CDR3 protein: CAISDVGAVYGYTF
V gene: TRBV4-2; clone size: few; D gene: TRBD1; J gene: TRBJ1-5; CDR3 DNA: TGTGCCAGCAGCCAAGTTCTCGGGACAGCTAATCAGCCCCAGCATTTT; CDR3 protein: CASSQVLGTANQPQHF
V gene: TRBV27; clone size: .; D gene: TRBD1; J gene: TRBJ1-2; CDR3 DNA: TGTGCCAGCAGTTTATCGTCAGGGGGCGGGAATGGCTACACCTTC; CDR3 protein: CASSLSSGGGNGYTF
V gene: TRBV5-1; clone size: .; D gene: .; J gene: TRBJ1-1; CDR3 DNA: TGCGCCAGCAGCTTGGAGCCCGCTCGGGGGTCTACTGAAGCTTTCTTT; CDR3 protein: CASSLEPARGSTEAFF
V gene: TRBV30; clone size: .; D gene: .; J gene: TRBJ2-4; CDR3 DNA: TGTGCCTGGGAAGGGCCTAGCCTAGCCAAAAACATTCAGTACTTC; CDR3 protein: CAWEGPSLAKNIQYF
V gene: TRBV7-8; clone size: once; D gene: TRBD1; J gene: TRBJ2-5; CDR3 DNA: TGTGCCAGCACCCCTGTCCTGGGGCAGGGGGAACAAGAGACCCAGTACTTC; CDR3 protein: CASTPVLGQGEQETQYF
V gene: TRBV3-1/TRBV3-2; clone size: once; D gene: .; J gene: TRBJ1-3; CDR3 DNA: TGTGCCAGCAGCCAAGATCGAGGCAGTCGTGGAAACACCATATATTTT; CDR3 protein: CASSQDRGSRGNTIYF
V gene: TRBV4-1; clone size: .; D gene: TRBD1; J gene: TRBJ2-1; CDR3 DNA: TGCGCCAGCAGCCAAGGAGTTTGGACAGGGCCCTACAATGAGCAGTTCTTC; CDR3 protein: CASSQGVWTGPYNEQFF
V gene: TRBV3-1/TRBV3-2; clone size: .; D gene: .; J gene: TRBJ1-6; CDR3 DNA: TGTGCCAGCAGCCAAGGGCGGCCGAATTCACCCCTCCACTTT; CDR3 protein: CASSQGRPNSPLHF
V gene: TRBV9; clone size: .; D gene: TRBD1; J gene: TRBJ1-2; CDR3 DNA: TGTGCCAGCAGCGAGACAGGGGGCTATGGCTACACCTTC; CDR3 protein: CASSETGGYGYTF